A selection of T cell receptor beta chains follows, all from one sample in a study of cytomegalovirus exposure and HLA in healthy donors. Using immunoSEQ multiplex PCR, the repertoire was profiled, and TCRdb retains in-frame clones only, with some absent. The table lists 100,000 to 120,000 clones, 12% to 15% of them singletons, with more than 0.8% in the top ten. The sequenced sample was PBMCs. These receptors were obtained from a female donor in good health and CMV-seronegative. Both conserved end residues are part of each CDR3. A D gene is named only where the DNA matches it firmly. Clone size is given for some rows only: seen once, a few or many times, or a class if the clone is expanded.

V gene,J gene,clone size,D gene,CDR3 protein,CDR3 DNA
TRBV5-6,TRBJ2-1,-,-,CASSTGAYNEQFF,TGTGCCAGCAGCACCGGAGCCTACAATGAGCAGTTCTTC
TRBV4-3,TRBJ1-2,few,-,CASSYWTESYGYTF,TGCGCCAGCAGCTATTGGACTGAATCCTATGGCTACACCTTC
TRBV6-6,TRBJ1-1,few,-,CASSQGMNTEAFF,TGTGCCAGCAGTCAGGGCATGAACACTGAAGCTTTCTTT
TRBV28,TRBJ1-5,-,-,CASSLRQGHQPQHF,TGTGCCAGCAGTTTGAGGCAGGGGCATCAGCCCCAGCATTTT
TRBV6-6,TRBJ1-5,few,-,CASSYSDGGRVPQHF,TGTGCCAGCAGTTACTCGGACGGTGGGCGGGTGCCCCAGCATTTT
TRBV28,TRBJ1-1,few,-,CASSFEIVNTEAFF,TGTGCCAGCAGTTTTGAGATTGTGAACACTGAAGCTTTCTTT
TRBV25-1,TRBJ1-4,-,-,CASKGGASNEKLFF,TGTGCCAGCAAGGGTGGGGCCTCGAATGAAAAACTGTTTTTT
TRBV7-9,TRBJ2-7,-,-,CARGLASGEQYF,TGTGCCAGAGGACTGGCCTCGGGGGAGCAGTACTTC
TRBV29-1,TRBJ1-1,-,-,CSVDRASEAFF,TGCAGCGTTGACAGGGCGTCTGAAGCTTTCTTT
TRBV18,TRBJ2-3,-,TRBD2,CASSPGLAQDTQYF,TGTGCCAGCTCACCGGGACTAGCACAAGATACGCAGTATTTT
TRBV7-2,TRBJ2-7,few,-,CASSPAYEQYF,TGTGCCAGCAGCCCTGCCTACGAGCAGTACTTC
TRBV6-1,TRBJ2-7,few,TRBD1,CASSDNPGQAYEQYF,TGTGCCAGCAGTGACAATCCGGGACAGGCTTACGAGCAGTACTTC
TRBV7-2,TRBJ2-1,few,TRBD2,CASSRTSGGVNEQFF,TGTGCCAGCAGCAGGACTAGCGGGGGGGTCAATGAGCAGTTCTTC
TRBV11-2,TRBJ2-7,-,-,CASSSFWPKSYEQYF,TGTGCCAGCAGCTCCTTTTGGCCGAAATCCTACGAGCAGTACTTC
TRBV7-9,TRBJ2-5,-,TRBD1,CASSLKDRETQYF,TGTGCCAGCAGCCTCAAGGACAGGGAGACCCAGTACTTC
TRBV2,TRBJ2-7,-,TRBD2,CASSEAHAPTSGRAPLVKQYF,TGTGCCAGCAGTGAAGCACATGCCCCGACTAGCGGGAGGGCACCCCTCGTGAAGCAGTACTTC
TRBV14,TRBJ2-1,few,-,CASSQVAGQGGKSEQFF,TGTGCCAGCAGCCAAGTTGCTGGGCAGGGTGGGAAAAGTGAGCAGTTCTTC
TRBV5-4,TRBJ2-4,-,-,CASSSPLSAKNIQYF,TGTGCCAGCAGCTCCCCTTTGTCCGCCAAAAACATTCAGTACTTC
TRBV18,TRBJ2-7,-,TRBD1,CASSTETGGSYEQYF,TGTGCCAGCTCAACGGAGACAGGGGGGTCCTACGAGCAGTACTTC
TRBV29-1,TRBJ1-1,-,TRBD1,CSVRQGARTEAFF,TGCAGCGTTCGACAGGGGGCGAGGACTGAAGCTTTCTTT
TRBV6-5,TRBJ1-2,-,-,CASRDSRNYGYTF,TGTGCCAGCAGAGACAGCCGTAACTATGGCTACACCTTC
TRBV19,TRBJ2-7,-,TRBD2,CASSIVGREAYEQYF,TGTGCCAGTAGTATCGTGGGGCGGGAGGCCTACGAGCAGTACTTC
TRBV10-1,TRBJ1-2,few,-,CASSESYRESGYTF,TGCGCCAGCAGTGAGTCGTACAGGGAGAGTGGCTACACCTTC
TRBV5-4,TRBJ2-5,few,-,CASSFLAGSEETQYF,TGTGCCAGCAGCTTCCTTGCAGGGTCCGAAGAGACCCAGTACTTC
TRBV2,TRBJ2-7,few,TRBD1,CASSDRDRTGAEQYF,TGTGCCAGCAGTGACAGAGACAGGACAGGGGCCGAGCAGTACTTC
TRBV4-2,TRBJ1-6,few,-,CASSHGQGGRSSYNSPLHF,TGTGCCAGCAGCCATGGACAAGGGGGAAGGAGCTCCTATAATTCACCCCTCCACTTT
TRBV7-2,TRBJ2-1,-,-,CASSITGSPHNEQFF,TGTGCCAGCAGCATTACAGGGTCCCCCCACAATGAGCAGTTCTTC
TRBV5-4,TRBJ1-4,-,-,CASSLAGGGNEKLFF,TGTGCCAGCAGCTTGGCCGGGGGTGGGAATGAAAAACTGTTTTTT
TRBV14,TRBJ1-2,few,-,CASSLQGASGYTF,TGTGCCAGCAGCCTACAGGGAGCATCTGGCTACACCTTC
TRBV29-1,TRBJ2-1,-,TRBD2,CSVSGVGGPGDEQFF,TGCAGCGTTTCCGGCGTGGGAGGGCCTGGGGATGAGCAGTTCTTC
TRBV19,TRBJ2-3,-,TRBD1,CASSQQGARWTDTQYF,TGTGCCAGTAGTCAACAGGGGGCTAGGTGGACAGATACGCAGTATTTT
TRBV5-6,TRBJ1-1,-,-,CASSLVSVAGNTEAFF,TGTGCCAGCAGCTTGGTATCAGTCGCAGGGAACACTGAAGCTTTCTTT
TRBV13,TRBJ2-3,few,TRBD2,CASSVIAGFTDTQYF,TGTGCCAGCAGCGTGATAGCGGGGTTCACAGATACGCAGTATTTT
TRBV6-4,TRBJ1-1,-,-,CASSLEGNTEAFF,TGTGCCAGCAGTCTGGAGGGGAACACTGAAGCTTTCTTT
TRBV28,TRBJ2-7,few,TRBD2,CASNIAGRPYEQYF,TGTGCCAGCAATATAGCGGGACGCCCCTACGAGCAGTACTTC
TRBV5-5,TRBJ1-3,-,-,CASSADRNSGNTIYF,TGTGCCAGCAGCGCCGACAGGAACTCTGGAAACACCATATATTTT
TRBV6-1,TRBJ1-1,-,TRBD1,CASSKDRGNTEAFF,TGTGCCAGCAGCAAAGACAGGGGGAACACTGAAGCTTTCTTT
TRBV10-3,TRBJ1-1,-,TRBD1,CAISDSGGTGNTEAFF,TGTGCCATCAGTGACAGTGGGGGGACAGGGAACACTGAAGCTTTCTTT
TRBV29-1,TRBJ1-1,few,TRBD1,CSVEGTGGGGTEAFF,TGCAGCGTTGAAGGGACAGGGGGCGGTGGCACTGAAGCTTTCTTT
TRBV6-1,TRBJ1-1,few,TRBD1,CASSEVAGDRAFF,TGTGCCAGCAGTGAGGTTGCAGGGGACAGGGCTTTCTTT
TRBV5-1,TRBJ1-6,-,-,CASSPRTASYNSPLHF,TGCGCCAGCAGCCCCCGGACAGCTTCCTATAATTCACCCCTCCACTTT
TRBV5-1,TRBJ2-3,once,-,CASSPEQGVQYF,TGCGCCAGCAGCCCGGAACAGGGAGTGCAGTATTTT